These 29 T cell receptor beta chains were sequenced from one sample in a study of T-cell memory formation after mild COVID-19. TCRdb redid the calling of the 5' RACE reads with MiXCR, one entry per CDR3 protein. The sample has roughly 400,000 distinct CDR3 sequences, roughly 18% seen once. Sequenced: PBMCs or a T cell subset sorted from them (not recorded which). These receptors came from a man in his late teens or twenties who had mild COVID-19 (a few samples of this study predate the infection). Cell type and time point are not known.

The chain recombines TRBV5-1 with TRBJ2-6; no reliable D call. Germline V gives CDR1 SGHRS, CDR2 YFSETQ. The CDR3 is made up of 16 amino acids. V lost 4 bases and J 2 bases, leaving 13 bases between the germline ends. CDR3 DNA: TGCGCCAGCAGCCCGGCATGGGCAGCTGGGGCCAACGTCCTGACTTTC. Amino acid sequence: CASSPAWAAGANVLTF.

This clonotype was seen a handful of times. The chain recombines TRBV21-1 with TRBJ2-7; the D call of TRBD1 is as the table states it, not checked on the DNA. TRBV21-1 is recorded as a pseudogene. This CDR3 has 15 residues. CDR3 in amino acids: CASPKGDRPPYEQYV. CDR3 DNA sequence: TGTGCCTCGCCAAAAGGGGACAGGCCGCCCTACGAGCAGTACGTC.

This clonotype turned up a few times. The chain links TRBV5-1 to TRBJ2-2, with 8 bases aligning to TRBD1. This CDR3 comprises 16 residues. From germline, CDR1 is SGHRS and CDR2 YFSETQ. V was pared by 3 bases and J by 3 bases, with 7 bases of the junction left unmatched. This CDR3 reads CASSSGGTGHTGELFF. For the CDR3, the DNA is TGCGCCAGCAGCTCTGGGGGGACAGGACACACCGGGGAGCTGTTTTTT.

In its sample, this clonotype was seen a few times. The gene calls are TRBV5-1 and TRBJ1-6; no clear D gene. Trimming cost V 2 bases and J 8 bases, with 8 bases left between them. Germline CDR1 and CDR2: SGHRS and YFSETQ. The CDR3 sequence is 13 residues long. CDR3 nucleotides: TGCGCCAGCAGCTTCCGCCGGGATTCACCCCTCCACTTT. This translates into CASSFRRDSPLHF.

The chain uses TRBV20-1 and TRBJ2-7, with D perhaps matching TRBD2 (5 bases). Germline CDR1 and CDR2: DFQATT and SNEGSKA (reference sequence). V lost 0 bases to trimming and J lost 5 bases, with 14 bases between them. CDR3 size: 14 residues. DNA for the CDR3: TGCAGTGCTAGAGATGGTAGGGCCGGGGACGAGCAGTACTTC. This sequence encodes CSARDGRAGDEQYF.

This clonotype has ten or more counts. The chain employs TRBV5-1 and TRBJ1-6; 7 bases are a match to TRBD1. CDR3 length: 16 residues. The V gene end was trimmed by 5 bases and the J gene end by 2 bases; junction bases not matched to a gene: 7. Germline CDR1 is SGHRS and CDR2 is YFSETQ. This CDR3 reads CASRPRDSAYNSPLHF. The CDR3, as DNA: TGCGCCAGCAGGCCGAGGGACAGCGCCTATAATTCACCCCTCCACTTT.

Ten or more counts support this clonotype. This chain links TRBV4-2 with TRBJ2-7; D perhaps matches TRBD1 (6 bases). V was pared by 1 base and J by 4 bases, with 11 bases between. The CDR3 runs 14 residues. Germline V lookup: CDR1 LGHNA, CDR2 YNFKEQ. The DNA for the CDR3 is TGTGCCAGCAGCCAAGGCCAACAGGGATACGAGCAGTACTTC. Translated, it gives CASSQGQQGYEQYF.

This clonotype occurred a few times. The CDR3 DNA sequence: TGTGCCAGCAGCCGTGAGGAGAATCAGCCCCAGCATTTT. Protein sequence: CASSREENQPQHF. V and J are TRBV11-2 and TRBJ1-5; D is unclear. Germline CDR1 reads SGHAT; CDR2 reads FQNNGV. The V end lost 5 bases, the J end lost 4 bases, and 9 bases lay between the germline ends. This CDR3 is 13 amino acids long.

There are a few counts of this clonotype. The chain uses TRBV4-1 and TRBJ2-2, with D unclear. CDR1 is MGHRA and CDR2 is YSYEKL in the germline V gene. This CDR3 region has 13 residues. Trimming took 7 bases from V and 1 from J, leaving 7 bases between them. CDR3 sequence reads: CASTNRNTGELFF. As DNA, the CDR3 is TGCGCCAGCACCAACCGGAACACCGGGGAGCTGTTTTTT.

This chain uses TRBV15 with TRBJ2-1; TRBD1 or TRBD2 may be the D gene (5 bases each). V was cut by 5 bases and J by 7 bases, with 21 bases left in between. Germline loops: CDR1 LNHNV, CDR2 YYDKDF (reference sequence). The CDR3 covers 16 residues. As DNA, the CDR3 is TGTGCCACCAGCGGGGGTTCGACCAGCACACTTAATGAGCAGTTCTTC. The encoded protein is CATSGGSTSTLNEQFF.

In its sample, this clonotype was seen a few times. The chain is built from TRBV7-9 and TRBJ2-7; D unclear. V shed 5 bases and J shed 1 base, with 15 bases lying between them. This CDR3 comprises 15 residues. The V gene's germline CDR1 is SEHNR and CDR2 FQNEAQ (reference sequence). The CDR3 loop is CASSRSFDGSYEQYF. The CDR3 bases are TGTGCCAGCAGCAGGTCTTTTGACGGTTCCTACGAGCAGTACTTC. The full variable domain, in which reference TRBV7-9 and TRBJ2-7 provide the parts outside the CDR3, is DTGVSQNPRHKITKRGQNVTFRCDPISEHNRLYWYRQTLGQGPEFLTYFQNEAQLEKSRLLSDRFSAERPKGSFSTLEIQRTEQGDSAMYLCASSRSFDGSYEQYFGPGTRLTVT.

In its sample, this clonotype was seen a few times. The J gene is TRBJ2-7, the V gene TRBV12-3 or TRBV12-4; TRBD2 matches at 8 bases. The V segment lost 6 bases and the J segment 3 bases; nucleotides outside the gene matches: 7. The CDR3 has 14 residues. CDR3 region: CASSFSGDLYEQYF. For the CDR3, the DNA is TGTGCCAGCAGCTTTAGCGGGGACCTCTACGAGCAGTACTTC.

The chain is built from TRBV12-3 or TRBV12-4 and TRBJ2-6, with D possibly called TRBD1 or TRBD2 (6 bases each). The CDR3 is 14 amino acids. With 6 bases removed from V and 2 bases from J, the gap between germline ends came to 8 bases. This chain's CDR3 is CASREGAGANVLTF. The CDR3, as DNA: TGTGCCAGCAGGGAGGGGGCTGGGGCCAACGTCCTGACTTTC.

The V and J genes are TRBV20-1 and TRBJ1-2; 10 bases fit TRBD1. This CDR3 is 13 amino acids long. Germline values: CDR1 DFQATT, CDR2 SNEGSKA (reference sequence). V lost 0 bases to trimming and J lost 6 bases; unmatched junction nucleotides: 1. This CDR3 reads CSARDDRGHGYTF. The CDR3 DNA reads TGCAGTGCTAGAGATGACAGGGGGCATGGCTACACCTTC.

This chain links TRBV9 with TRBJ1-2; 8 bases are shared with TRBD1. The CDR3 has 14 amino acids. CDR1 is SGDLS and CDR2 is YYNGEE in the germline V gene. V was clipped by 1 base and J by 7 bases; unmatched bases: 6. CDR3 sequence reads: CASSVISGGGGYTF. The DNA for the CDR3 is TGTGCCAGCAGCGTAATTTCAGGGGGCGGTGGCTACACCTTC.

This clonotype appeared a few times. This rearrangement joins TRBV7-8 to TRBJ2-7; D might be TRBD2 (5 bases). CDR1 and CDR2 (germline): SGHVS, FQNEAQ. V lost 1 base, J lost 5 bases, and 18 bases lay in between. The CDR3 is 16 residues long. CDR3 sequence reads: CASSLEPAVEADEQYV. The CDR3 DNA sequence: TGTGCCAGCAGCTTAGAGCCAGCGGTGGAAGCGGACGAGCAGTACGTC.

The chain recombines TRBV28 with TRBJ2-5; possibly TRBD2 for D (5 bases). CDR3 size: 11 residues. In germline, CDR1 is MDHEN, CDR2 SYDVKM. Trimming took 7 bases from V and 10 from J, leaving 13 bases between them. CDR3 residues: CASKSLGDQYF. The CDR3 DNA sequence: TGTGCCAGCAAAAGCCTCGGGGACCAGTACTTC.

This clonotype has only a few counts. The limits of the CDR3 on the DNA are not certain, so only TCRdb's listed CDR3 is given. V usage is TRBV7-9 and J usage is TRBJ2-2; TRBD1 reflects the table's D call only, with no check against the DNA. The CDR3 is 14 residues long, ends included. The germline gives CDR1 SEHNR, CDR2 FQNEAQ (reference sequence). This CDR3 is CASSFGPGAGELFF.

In its sample, this clonotype was seen a few times. The chain recombines TRBV7-9 with TRBJ1-2; TRBD1 aligns across 7 bases. The CDR3 runs 16 residues. CDR1 is SEHNR and CDR2 is FQNEAQ in the germline V gene (reference sequence). J gave up 3 bases and V 4 bases, and 11 bases lay outside the gene matches. In nucleotides, the CDR3 is TGTGCCAGCAGCTCCCGAACAGGGGTACCTGACTATGGCTACACCTTC. Amino acid sequence: CASSSRTGVPDYGYTF.

The V call is TRBV24-1, the J call TRBJ2-1; 7 nucleotides match TRBD1. Germline V CDR1 and CDR2: KGHDR, SFDVKD. The CDR3 length is 12 residues. J was trimmed by 4 bases and V by 9 bases; bases with no gene match: 2. CDR3 sequence (DNA): TGTGCCACCGCGGACAGGTACAATGAGCAGTTCTTC. This translates into CATADRYNEQFF.

There are a few counts of this clonotype. This chain joins TRBV12-3 or TRBV12-4 and TRBJ2-1; no reliable D call. V lost 6 bases and J lost 6, with 12 bases in between. CDR3 size: 13 residues. In DNA form, the CDR3 reads TGTGCCAGCAGGCCCGCCGGCGTCAATGAGCAGTTCTTC. This codes for CASRPAGVNEQFF.

This clonotype was counted only a few times. The V gene is TRBV5-4, the J gene TRBJ2-1, with TRBD2 matching over 8 bases. The CDR3 is 14 residues long. The germline V gene has CDR1 SGHNT and CDR2 YYREEE (reference sequence). Losses at the gene ends were 4 bases for V and 8 bases for J; bases not matched to a gene: 8. As DNA, the CDR3 is TGTGCCAGCAGCCCCGACTATAGCGGGGATGAGCAGTTCTTC. Translating it yields CASSPDYSGDEQFF. Complete variable domain (other parts from reference TRBV5-4 and TRBJ2-1): ETGVTQSPTHLIKTRGQQVTLRCSSQSGHNTVSWYQQALGQGPQFIFQYYREEENGRGNFPPRFSGLQFPNYSSELNVNALELDDSALYLCASSPDYSGDEQFFGPGTRLTVL.

The chain employs TRBV12-3 or TRBV12-4 and TRBJ1-6; perhaps TRBD1 as D (5 bases). V dropped 5 bases and J dropped 9 bases, with 14 bases sitting between them. The CDR3 has 14 amino acids. The CDR3 here is CASSLGTGGSPLHF. The CDR3 DNA sequence: TGTGCCAGCAGTCTCGGGACGGGGGGTTCACCCCTCCACTTT.

There are a few counts of this clonotype. This CDR3 is CSAWSPGTLTKNIQYF. CDR3 bases: TGCAGTGCTTGGAGCCCCGGGACACTCACCAAAAACATTCAGTACTTC. The V gene is TRBV20-1, the J gene TRBJ2-4; possible D gene TRBD1, 6 bases. Trimming stripped 5 bases from V and 2 bases from J, with 19 bases between. Germline V gives CDR1 DFQATT, CDR2 SNEGSKA (reference sequence). This CDR3 spans 16 amino acids.

This clonotype was recorded a few times. The junction departs from the called germline gene at one end, perhaps through a read error. The V and J genes are TRBV5-6 and TRBJ1-1; D call uncertain. Germline assignment: CDR1 SGHDT and CDR2 YYEEEE. The CDR3 consists of 11 residues. The DNA for the CDR3 is TGTGCCAGCAGCTACCTATTACACGCCGTCTTT. Translating it yields CASSYLLHAVF.

This clonotype was detected only a few times. V and J are TRBV27 and TRBJ2-7, with D unclear. CDR1 and CDR2 from the germline V gene are MNHEY and SMNVEV (reference sequence). The ends were cut back, 2 bases at V and 6 bases at J, with 11 bases in the middle. The CDR3 loop spans 13 amino acids. This chain's CDR3 is CASSLGRASEQYF. As DNA, the CDR3 is TGTGCCAGCAGTTTAGGTCGGGCGAGCGAGCAGTACTTC.

This clonotype was seen ten or more times. The chain links TRBV7-2 to TRBJ1-5; possible D gene TRBD1, 5 bases. The CDR3 extends over 15 amino acids. With 4 bases removed from V and 2 bases from J, the gap between germline ends came to 12 bases. Looked up from germline, CDR1 is SGHTA and CDR2 is FQGNSA. The CDR3 DNA reads TGTGCCAGCAGCTACAGAGGGGTGGGCAATCAGCCCCAGCATTTT. As protein: CASSYRGVGNQPQHF.

This clonotype was seen repeatedly, ten times or more. The rearrangement joins TRBV28 to TRBJ2-5; D is unclear. V lost 6 bases to trimming and J lost 0 bases, with 5 bases between them. Germline V gene sequence: CDR1 MDHEN, CDR2 SYDVKM. CDR3 length equals 12 residues. CDR3 protein: CASSFYQETQYF. The CDR3 DNA is TGTGCCAGCAGCTTTTACCAAGAGACCCAGTACTTC.

The rearrangement uses TRBV7-9 and TRBJ1-4; 7 nucleotides match TRBD1. There are 12 residues in the CDR3. In germline, CDR1 is SEHNR, CDR2 FQNEAQ (reference sequence). Losses at the gene ends were 7 bases for V and 8 bases for J; bases not matched to a gene: 4. The CDR3 protein is CASMTGREKLFF. Written as DNA, the CDR3 is TGTGCCAGCATGACAGGGCGGGAAAAACTGTTTTTT.